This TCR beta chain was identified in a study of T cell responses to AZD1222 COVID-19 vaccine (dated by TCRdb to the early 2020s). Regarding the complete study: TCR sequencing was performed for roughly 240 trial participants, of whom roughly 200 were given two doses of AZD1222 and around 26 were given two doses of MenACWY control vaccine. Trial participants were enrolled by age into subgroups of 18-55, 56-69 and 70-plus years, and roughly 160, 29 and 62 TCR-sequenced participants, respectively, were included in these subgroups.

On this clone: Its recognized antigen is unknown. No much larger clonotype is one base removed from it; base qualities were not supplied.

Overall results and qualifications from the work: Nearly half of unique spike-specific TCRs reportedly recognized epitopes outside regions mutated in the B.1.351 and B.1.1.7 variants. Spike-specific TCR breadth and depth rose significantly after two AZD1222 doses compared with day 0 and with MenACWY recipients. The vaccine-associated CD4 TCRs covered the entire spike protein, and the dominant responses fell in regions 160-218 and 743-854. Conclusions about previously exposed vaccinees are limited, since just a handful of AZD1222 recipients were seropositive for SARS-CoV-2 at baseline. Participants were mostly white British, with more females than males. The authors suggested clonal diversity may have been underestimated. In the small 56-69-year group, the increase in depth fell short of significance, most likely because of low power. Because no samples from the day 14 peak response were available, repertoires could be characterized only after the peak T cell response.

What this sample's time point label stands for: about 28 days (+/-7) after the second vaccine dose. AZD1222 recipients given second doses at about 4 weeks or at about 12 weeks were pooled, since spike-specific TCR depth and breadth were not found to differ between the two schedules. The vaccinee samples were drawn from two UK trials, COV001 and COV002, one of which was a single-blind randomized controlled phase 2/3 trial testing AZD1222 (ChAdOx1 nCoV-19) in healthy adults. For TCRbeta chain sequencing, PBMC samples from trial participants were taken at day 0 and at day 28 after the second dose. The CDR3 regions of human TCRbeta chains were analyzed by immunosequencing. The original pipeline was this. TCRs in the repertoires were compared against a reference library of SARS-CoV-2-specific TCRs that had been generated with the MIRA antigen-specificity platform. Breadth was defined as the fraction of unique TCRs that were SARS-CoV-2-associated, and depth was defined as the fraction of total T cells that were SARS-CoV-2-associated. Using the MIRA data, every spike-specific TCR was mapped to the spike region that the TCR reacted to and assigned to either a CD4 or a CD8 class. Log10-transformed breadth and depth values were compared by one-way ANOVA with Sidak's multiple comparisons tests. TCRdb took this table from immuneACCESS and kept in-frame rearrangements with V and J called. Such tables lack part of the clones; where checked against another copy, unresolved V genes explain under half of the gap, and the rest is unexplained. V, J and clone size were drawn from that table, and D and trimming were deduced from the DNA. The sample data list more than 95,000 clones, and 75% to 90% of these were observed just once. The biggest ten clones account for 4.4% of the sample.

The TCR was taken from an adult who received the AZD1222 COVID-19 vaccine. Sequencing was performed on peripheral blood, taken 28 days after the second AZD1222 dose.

The CDR3 reads as follows: CASSAPGRKNIQYF. The nucleotides are TGCGCCAGCAGCGCCCCGGGCAGAAAAAACATTCAGTACTTC. Recombination connected TRBV5-1 to TRBJ2-4, with no confident D gene call. Trimming removed 4 bases from V and 4 bases from J, leaving 12 bases between the germline ends. The CDR3 has 14 amino acids, counting the end cysteine and phenylalanine. Only the CDR3 region is kept as DNA, spanning 42 bases read in frame from base 1. CDR1 and CDR2, per the germline V gene, are SGHRS and YFSETQ.